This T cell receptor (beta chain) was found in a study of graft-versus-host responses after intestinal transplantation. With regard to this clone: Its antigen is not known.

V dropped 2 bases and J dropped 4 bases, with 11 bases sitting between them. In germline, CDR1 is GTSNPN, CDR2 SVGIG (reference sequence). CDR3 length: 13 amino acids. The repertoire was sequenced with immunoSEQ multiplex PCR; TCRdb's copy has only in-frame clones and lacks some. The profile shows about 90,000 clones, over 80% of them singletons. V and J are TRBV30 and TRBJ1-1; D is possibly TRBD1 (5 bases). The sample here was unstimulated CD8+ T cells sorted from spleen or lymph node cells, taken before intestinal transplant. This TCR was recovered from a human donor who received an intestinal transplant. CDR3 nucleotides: TGTGCCTGGAGTAACGGAAGGGGCACTGAAGCTTTCTTT. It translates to CAWSNGRGTEAFF.